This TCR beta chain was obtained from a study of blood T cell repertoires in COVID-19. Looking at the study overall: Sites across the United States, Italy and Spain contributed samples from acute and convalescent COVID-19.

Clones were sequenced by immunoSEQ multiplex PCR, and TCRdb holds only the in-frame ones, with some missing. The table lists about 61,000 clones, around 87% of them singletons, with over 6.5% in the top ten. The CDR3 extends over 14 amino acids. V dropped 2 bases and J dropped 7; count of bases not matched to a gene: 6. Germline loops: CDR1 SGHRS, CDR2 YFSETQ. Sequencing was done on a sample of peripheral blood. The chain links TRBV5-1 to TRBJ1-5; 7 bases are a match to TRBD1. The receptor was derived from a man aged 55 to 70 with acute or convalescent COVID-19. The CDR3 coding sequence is TGCGCCAGCAGCTTAGGAGGGGGCGTACAGCCCCAGCATTTT. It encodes CASSLGGGVQPQHF.